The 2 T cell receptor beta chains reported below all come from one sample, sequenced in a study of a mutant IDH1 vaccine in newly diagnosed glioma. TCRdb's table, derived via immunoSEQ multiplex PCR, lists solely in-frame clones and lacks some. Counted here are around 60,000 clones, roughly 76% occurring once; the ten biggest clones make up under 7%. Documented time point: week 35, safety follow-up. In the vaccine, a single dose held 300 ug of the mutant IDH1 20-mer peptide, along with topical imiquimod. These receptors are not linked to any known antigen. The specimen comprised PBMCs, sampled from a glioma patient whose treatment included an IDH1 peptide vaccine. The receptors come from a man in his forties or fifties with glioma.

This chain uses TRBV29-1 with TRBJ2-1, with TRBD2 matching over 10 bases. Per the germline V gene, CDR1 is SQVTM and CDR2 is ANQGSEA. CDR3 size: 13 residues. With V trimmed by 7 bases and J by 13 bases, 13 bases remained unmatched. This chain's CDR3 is CSATHLAGEEQFF. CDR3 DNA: TGCAGCGCCACTCATCTAGCGGGAGAAGAACAGTTCTTC.

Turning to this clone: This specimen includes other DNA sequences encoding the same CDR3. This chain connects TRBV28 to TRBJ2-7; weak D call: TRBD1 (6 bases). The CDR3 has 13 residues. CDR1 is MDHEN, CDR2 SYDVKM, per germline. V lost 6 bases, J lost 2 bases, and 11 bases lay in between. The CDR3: CASRAGVTYEQYF. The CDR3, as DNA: TGTGCCAGCAGGGCAGGGGTTACCTACGAGCAGTACTTC.